Listed below are T cell receptor beta chains from one sample, sequenced in a study of vaccination effects on CD4 cells after COVID-19. The data were produced by immunoSEQ multiplex PCR, yet TCRdb's version contains in-frame clones alone and is incomplete. The sample includes more than 20,000 clones, around 66% of them seen just once. The antigens of these receptors remain unknown. Sample: CD4+ T cells from PBMCs cultured with SARS-CoV-2 spike peptides, taken before COVID-19 vaccination. The receptors here all came from a human donor who had a prior SARS-CoV-2 infection. Each CDR3 is given with its conserved first and last residue. A D gene is named only where the DNA matches it firmly. A row's size may be missing; if present it is once, few, many or a size class.

V: TRBV7-6; size: -; J: TRBJ1-1; D: TRBD1; DNA: TGTGCCAGCAGCCGAGTGGGCGGGACAGGGGGGGCTTTCTTT; CDR3: CASSRVGGTGGAFF
V: TRBV6-2/TRBV6-3; size: -; J: TRBJ2-7; D: -; DNA: TGTGCCAGCAGTTTCCTCCCCCGGGCCAAGGGCTACGAGCAGTACTTC; CDR3: CASSFLPRAKGYEQYF
V: TRBV15; size: -; J: TRBJ2-1; D: TRBD2; DNA: TGTGCCACCAGCAATCTCTTTAGCGGGGGGCGCAGTGAGCAGTTCTTC; CDR3: CATSNLFSGGRSEQFF
V: TRBV4-2; size: -; J: TRBJ1-4; D: -; DNA: TGTGCCAGCAGCCAGACTCTGGGGACCAGGGAAAAACTGTTTTTT; CDR3: CASSQTLGTREKLFF
V: TRBV19; size: -; J: TRBJ2-4; D: TRBD1; DNA: TGTGCCAGTAGTATCGGACAGGCAAGCATTCAGTACTTC; CDR3: CASSIGQASIQYF
V: TRBV2; size: few; J: TRBJ2-7; D: TRBD2; DNA: TGTGCCAGCAGTTCAGGACTAGCGCACGAGCAGTACTTC; CDR3: CASSSGLAHEQYF
V: TRBV13; size: -; J: TRBJ2-7; D: -; DNA: TGTGCCAGCAGCTTAATGCGGTACGAGCAGTACTTC; CDR3: CASSLMRYEQYF
V: TRBV7-2; size: -; J: TRBJ1-1; D: TRBD1; DNA: TGTGCCAGCAGCCAGGACAGGGGGCGCGAAAAAGCTTTCTTT; CDR3: CASSQDRGREKAFF
V: TRBV19; size: -; J: TRBJ2-1; D: -; DNA: TGTGCCAGTAGTTTTGCGCAGCGTTACAATGAGCAGTTCTTC; CDR3: CASSFAQRYNEQFF
V: TRBV5-1; size: -; J: TRBJ2-7; D: TRBD1; DNA: TGCGCCAGCAGCTTGGCCCAGGTCCCGGGACAGGGTTGGGCCCACTACGAGCAGTACTTC; CDR3: CASSLAQVPGQGWAHYEQYF
V: TRBV4-1; size: -; J: TRBJ1-2; D: -; DNA: TGCGCCAGCAGCCAAGGCAGGGCAGACTATGGCTACACCTTC; CDR3: CASSQGRADYGYTF
V: TRBV5-1; size: -; J: TRBJ1-2; D: TRBD1; DNA: TGCGCCAGCAGCACACAGGGGAACTATGGCTACACCTTC; CDR3: CASSTQGNYGYTF
V: TRBV4-2; size: few; J: TRBJ1-2; D: -; DNA: TGTGCCAGCAGCCAAGAGGCGGGGGTCTATGGCTACACCTTC; CDR3: CASSQEAGVYGYTF
V: TRBV2; size: -; J: TRBJ1-2; D: -; DNA: TGTGCCAGCAGTGAGCGCTGGGGAAACTATGGCTACACCTTC; CDR3: CASSERWGNYGYTF
V: TRBV11-2; size: large; J: TRBJ2-2; D: -; DNA: TGTGCCAGCAGCAAAAGGGACCGAGTGAACACCGGGGAGCTGTTTTTT; CDR3: CASSKRDRVNTGELFF
V: TRBV5-1; size: few; J: TRBJ2-2; D: TRBD1; DNA: TGCGCCAGCAGTTGGGGACAGGTGGGCACCGGGGAGCTGTTTTTT; CDR3: CASSWGQVGTGELFF
V: TRBV7-9; size: few; J: TRBJ2-7; D: TRBD2; DNA: TGTGCCAGCAGCCCTACCCGGACTAGCGGGGGCGAGCAGTACTTC; CDR3: CASSPTRTSGGEQYF
V: TRBV18; size: -; J: TRBJ1-5; D: -; DNA: TGTGCCAGCTCATTTCTGGGGGAGAGCAATCAGCCCCAGCATTTT; CDR3: CASSFLGESNQPQHF
V: TRBV12-3/TRBV12-4; size: -; J: TRBJ2-5; D: -; DNA: TGTGCCAGCAGTTTACGGCTAGTAGAGACCCAGTACTTC; CDR3: CASSLRLVETQYF
V: TRBV18; size: -; J: TRBJ2-1; D: -; DNA: TGTGCCAGCTCACCCCCCCTAGCACGAGGCAATGAGCAGTTCTTC; CDR3: CASSPPLARGNEQFF
V: TRBV24-1; size: -; J: TRBJ2-3; D: -; DNA: TGTGCCACCAGTGATCCGGTCGGCACAGATACGCAGTATTTT; CDR3: CATSDPVGTDTQYF
V: TRBV15; size: -; J: TRBJ1-4; D: -; DNA: TGTGCCACCAGCAGAGATCTGGGGTGGGATGAAAAACTGTTTTTT; CDR3: CATSRDLGWDEKLFF
V: TRBV5-1; size: few; J: TRBJ1-6; D: TRBD1; DNA: TGCGCCAGCAGCCCGTCGGGACAGGGTTATAATTCACCCCTCCACTTT; CDR3: CASSPSGQGYNSPLHF
V: TRBV9; size: -; J: TRBJ2-5; D: TRBD2; DNA: TGTGCCAGCAGCCGAACTAGCGGGCTCCAAGAGACCCAGTACTTC; CDR3: CASSRTSGLQETQYF
V: TRBV2; size: -; J: TRBJ2-5; D: TRBD1; DNA: TGTGCCAGCAGTGGGGGGACAGGGGCAGGCCAGTACTTC; CDR3: CASSGGTGAGQYF
V: TRBV7-2; size: -; J: TRBJ2-7; D: -; DNA: TGTGCCAGCAGCCAAGGGGCGTACGAGCAGTACTTC; CDR3: CASSQGAYEQYF
V: TRBV7-9; size: few; J: TRBJ2-3; D: TRBD1; DNA: TGTGCCAGCAGCTTAGCAAGGGGGCGCACAGATACGCAGTATTTT; CDR3: CASSLARGRTDTQYF
V: TRBV10-3; size: -; J: TRBJ1-2; D: TRBD1; DNA: TGTGCCATCAGTGAGGCGACACCGGGACAGGGTTTAGGCTACACCTTC; CDR3: CAISEATPGQGLGYTF
V: TRBV7-2; size: -; J: TRBJ2-1; D: -; DNA: TGTGCCAGCAGCTTAAATCGGGAGCGGGAGCAGTTCTTC; CDR3: CASSLNREREQFF
V: TRBV5-4; size: -; J: TRBJ1-2; D: TRBD1; DNA: TGTGCCAGCAGCTTGGGGGACAGGGGACCGTATGGCTACACCTTC; CDR3: CASSLGDRGPYGYTF
V: TRBV6-5; size: once; J: TRBJ1-5; D: TRBD1; DNA: TGTGCCAGCAGGCCAACAGGGGTGGTACAGCCCCAGCATTTT; CDR3: CASRPTGVVQPQHF
V: TRBV11-2; size: few; J: TRBJ2-7; D: -; DNA: TGTGCCAGCAGCTTAGATTCGAGGGTCTCACACGAGCAGTACTTC; CDR3: CASSLDSRVSHEQYF
V: TRBV5-6; size: -; J: TRBJ1-3; D: -; DNA: TGTGCCAGCAGCTTGTTCGGGGGGCGTTCGGGAAACACCATATATTTT; CDR3: CASSLFGGRSGNTIYF
V: TRBV6-5; size: -; J: TRBJ1-2; D: -; DNA: TGTGCCAGCCACAGTAACTATGGCTACACCTTC; CDR3: CASHSNYGYTF
V: TRBV19; size: -; J: TRBJ1-5; D: -; DNA: TGTGCCAGTAGTATTTGGGTCACAGGGAATCAGCCCCAGCATTTT; CDR3: CASSIWVTGNQPQHF
V: TRBV4-3; size: -; J: TRBJ2-5; D: -; DNA: TGCGCCAGCAGCCAAGCCGGGACCCAAGAGACCCAGTACTTC; CDR3: CASSQAGTQETQYF